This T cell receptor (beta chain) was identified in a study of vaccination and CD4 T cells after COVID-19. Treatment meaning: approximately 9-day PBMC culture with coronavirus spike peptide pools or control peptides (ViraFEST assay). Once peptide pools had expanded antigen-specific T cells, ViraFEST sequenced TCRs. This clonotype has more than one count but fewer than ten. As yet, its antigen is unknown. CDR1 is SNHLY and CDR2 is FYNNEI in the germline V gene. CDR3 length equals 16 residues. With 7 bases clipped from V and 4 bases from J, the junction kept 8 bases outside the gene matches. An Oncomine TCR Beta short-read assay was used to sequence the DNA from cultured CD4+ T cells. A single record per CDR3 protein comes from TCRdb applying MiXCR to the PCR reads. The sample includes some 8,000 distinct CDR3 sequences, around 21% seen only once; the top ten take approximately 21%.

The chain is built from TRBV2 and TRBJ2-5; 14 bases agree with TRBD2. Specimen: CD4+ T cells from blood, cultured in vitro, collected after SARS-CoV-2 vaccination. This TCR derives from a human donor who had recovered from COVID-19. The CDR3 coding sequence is TGTGCCAGCATTTCCGGAGGACTAGCGGGAGGAGAGACCCAGTACTTC. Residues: CASISGGLAGGETQYF.